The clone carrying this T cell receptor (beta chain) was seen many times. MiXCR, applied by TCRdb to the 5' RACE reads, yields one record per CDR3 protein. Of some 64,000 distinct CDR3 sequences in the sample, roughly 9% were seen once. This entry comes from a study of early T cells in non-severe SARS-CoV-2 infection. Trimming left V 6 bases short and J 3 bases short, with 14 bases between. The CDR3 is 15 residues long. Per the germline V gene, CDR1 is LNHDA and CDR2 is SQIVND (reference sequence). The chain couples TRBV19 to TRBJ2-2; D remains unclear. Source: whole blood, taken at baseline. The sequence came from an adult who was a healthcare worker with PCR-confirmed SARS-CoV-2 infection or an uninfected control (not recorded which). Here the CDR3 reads CASSHPGFDTGELFF. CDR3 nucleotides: TGTGCCAGTAGCCACCCCGGTTTTGACACCGGGGAGCTGTTTTTT.